The 16 T cell receptor beta chains below all came from one sample that was sequenced in a study of cytotoxic CD8 clonotypes in ibrutinib-treated CLL. Using immunoSEQ multiplex PCR, the repertoire was profiled, and TCRdb retains in-frame clones only, with some absent. This table has 300,000 or so clones, 60% to 80% appearing once. Sequences were derived from PBMCs, sampled after 36 months of ibrutinib treatment. These receptors came from a human donor with chronic lymphocytic leukemia.

This clone has a handful of counts. The chain is built from TRBV11-2 and TRBJ1-4, with 9 nucleotides matching TRBD1. V shed 5 bases and J 5 bases; nucleotides not matched to a gene: 6. Germline V lookup: CDR1 SGHAT, CDR2 FQNNGV. The CDR3 has 15 amino acids. CDR3 DNA: TGTGCCAGCAGCATACCCGGGACAGGGAATGAAAAACTGTTTTTT. It yields the protein CASSIPGTGNEKLFF.

The rearrangement joins TRBV9 to TRBJ2-7; possible D gene TRBD2, 6 bases. Germline CDR1 SGDLS, CDR2 YYNGEE. Trimming cost V 3 bases and J 0 bases, with 13 bases left between them. There are 15 residues in the CDR3. The CDR3 sequence: CASSAGDGLSYEQYF. The CDR3 DNA is TGTGCCAGCAGCGCGGGGGACGGTCTCTCCTACGAGCAGTACTTC.

The CDR3 reads CASSPRTASAANTGELFF. The CDR3 DNA follows: TGTGCCAGCAGCCCCAGGACCGCATCAGCCGCGAACACCGGGGAGCTGTTTTTT. The chain links TRBV7-2 to TRBJ2-2; the D is unclear. The ends were cut back, 5 bases at V and 0 bases at J, with 19 bases in the middle. The CDR3 covers 18 residues. CDR1 SGHTA and CDR2 FQGNSA come from the germline V gene.

V usage is TRBV5-6 and J usage is TRBJ1-2; no clear D. The CDR3 runs 15 residues. V was shortened by 4 bases and J by 0 bases, with 13 bases between the two germline ends. Germline CDR1 is SGHDT and CDR2 is YYEEEE. For the CDR3, the DNA is TGTGCCAGCAGCACAATTTTGGCAACTAACTATGGCTACACCTTC. Amino acids: CASSTILATNYGYTF.

The CDR3 reads CASGGAEAFF. DNA of the CDR3: TGTGCCAGCGGGGGAGCTGAAGCTTTCTTT. The chain is built from TRBV2 and TRBJ1-1; possibly TRBD1 for D (5 bases). The CDR3 loop spans 10 amino acids. Germline V gene data show CDR1 as SNHLY and CDR2 as FYNNEI. The ends were cut back, 8 bases at V and 6 bases at J, with 7 bases in the middle.

The chain joins TRBV5-4 to TRBJ2-3; D is undetermined. This CDR3 comprises 14 residues. Looked up from germline, CDR1 is SGHNT and CDR2 is YYREEE (reference sequence). V was shortened by 0 bases and J by 4 bases, with 9 bases between the two germline ends. The CDR3 sequence is CASSLARAPDTQYF. In DNA, the CDR3 is TGTGCCAGCAGCTTGGCCCGGGCACCAGATACGCAGTATTTT.

The chain couples TRBV29-1 to TRBJ2-2; TRBD2 aligns across 8 bases. Germline V gene lookup returns CDR1 SQVTM and CDR2 ANQGSEA. V lost 0 bases and J lost 5; bases outside the gene matches: 11. This CDR3 has 17 residues. For the CDR3, the DNA is TGCAGCGTTGAAGATCCCTGGGTTAGCGGGACAACCGGGGAGCTGTTTTTT. It is translated as CSVEDPWVSGTTGELFF.

There are a few counts of this clone. CDR3 amino acids: CSVDPSGSWETQYF. The CDR3 coding sequence is TGCAGCGTTGATCCTAGCGGGAGTTGGGAGACCCAGTACTTC. This chain connects TRBV29-1 to TRBJ2-5; 10 bases fit TRBD2. Germline CDR1 reads SQVTM; CDR2 reads ANQGSEA. This CDR3 spans 14 amino acids. The junction had 6 bases not matched to a gene; V was cut back by 3 bases and J by 5 bases.

J is TRBJ1-1 and V is TRBV29-1; the D is unclear. The V gene lost 1 base and the J gene lost 3 bases, with 6 bases spanning the gap. CDR3 length: 12 residues. Germline V gives CDR1 SQVTM, CDR2 ANQGSEA. The CDR3 nucleotides are TGCAGCGTTGAAGGGTTTCACACTGAAGCTTTCTTT. Its protein product is CSVEGFHTEAFF.

This clone was seen more than once but under ten times. V is TRBV4-1 and J is TRBJ1-5; no definite D call. Germline V lookup: CDR1 MGHRA, CDR2 YSYEKL. This CDR3 has 13 residues. V shed 5 bases and J shed 0 bases, with 5 bases lying between them. The CDR3 region is CASSFSSNQPQHF. The CDR3 region has the DNA TGCGCCAGCAGCTTTTCTAGCAATCAGCCCCAGCATTTT.

The chain links TRBV5-1 to TRBJ2-7; 8 nucleotides line up with TRBD2. Trimming at V came to 5 bases and at J to 3 bases, leaving 7 bases not matched to a gene. Germline CDR1 and CDR2: SGHRS and YFSETQ. The CDR3 spans 14 residues. The CDR3 region has the DNA TGCGCCAGCAGTGGAAGCGGGGGCATCTACGAGCAGTACTTC. The encoded protein is CASSGSGGIYEQYF.

The rearrangement joins TRBV7-2 to TRBJ2-6; the D is unclear. V was pared by 2 bases and J by 3 bases, with 17 bases between. The germline V gene encodes CDR1 SGHTA and CDR2 FQGNSA. The CDR3 has 18 amino acids. The CDR3 nucleotides read TGTGCCAGCAGCTTAAACCTGGGATTCTTTCTTGGGGCCAACGTCCTGACTTTC. This sequence encodes CASSLNLGFFLGANVLTF. The complete variable domain, with remaining parts taken from reference TRBV7-2 and TRBJ2-6, reads GAGVSQSPSNKVTEKGKDVELRCDPISGHTALYWYRQSLGQGLEFLIYFQGNSAPDKSGLPSDRFSAERTGGSVSTLTIQRTQQEDSAVYLCASSLNLGFFLGANVLTFGAGSRLTVL.

This sequence joins TRBV6-1 and TRBJ2-1; 7 nucleotides match TRBD2. The germline CDR1 and CDR2 sequences are MNHNS and SASEGT. The J segment lost 8 bases and the V segment lost 4 bases, leaving 14 bases of the junction unmatched. The CDR3 is made up of 16 amino acids. The CDR3 region is CASSGTRSLLGYEQFF. The CDR3, as DNA: TGTGCCAGCAGTGGGACTAGAAGCCTTCTGGGCTATGAGCAGTTCTTC.

This clone occurred a few times. The chain is built from TRBV2 and TRBJ1-5; TRBD1 matches at 7 bases. In germline, CDR1 is SNHLY, CDR2 FYNNEI. The V gene end was trimmed by 2 bases and the J gene end by 1 base; junction bases not matched to a gene: 17. This CDR3 spans 20 amino acids. The CDR3 DNA sequence: TGTGCCAGCAGTGAAAGTCCATCCCACCCGACAGGGTCAAGCAATCAGCCCCAGCATTTT. It is translated as CASSESPSHPTGSSNQPQHF.

This chain links TRBV6-1 with TRBJ2-7; D not resolved. V was pared by 6 bases and J by 4 bases, with 4 bases between. The CDR3 has 10 residues. Germline CDR1 and CDR2: MNHNS and SASEGT. The CDR3 spells CASRGYEQYF. CDR3 coding DNA: TGTGCCAGCAGGGGTTACGAGCAGTACTTC.

This chain joins TRBV5-1 and TRBJ2-1; D is unclear. The V gene's germline CDR1 is SGHRS and CDR2 YFSETQ. V dropped 1 base and J dropped 3 bases, with 8 bases sitting between them. The CDR3 sequence is 14 residues long. The CDR3 DNA follows: TGCGCCAGCAGCTTGAGCTCCTTCTACAATGAGCAGTTCTTC. Amino acid sequence: CASSLSSFYNEQFF. The entire variable domain, with the rest obtained from reference TRBV5-1 and TRBJ2-1, is as follows: KAGVTQTPRYLIKTRGQQVTLSCSPISGHRSVSWYQQTPGQGLQFLFEYFSETQRNKGNFPGRFSGRQFSNSRSEMNVSTLELGDSALYLCASSLSSFYNEQFFGPGTRLTVL.